The following is a TCR beta chain sequence with its context. Its antigen is unknown. This entry belongs to a study of T cell therapy after organ transplantation. Looking at the study overall: Of some ten patients, eight responded clinically and two did not. Long-term post-therapy blood was drawn 20 to 29 weeks after therapy ended. Study-level findings and limits: Few nonresponder expansions may reflect low coverage from poor CD8+ yield. CD8 clonality fold change after therapy inversely tracked pretherapy clonality.

The assay was immunoSEQ multiplex PCR, and TCRdb's table has in-frame clones only and misses some. Of about 21,000 clones in the sample, about 83% were seen once. The time point is: 20-29 weeks after completion of therapy. This TCR was sampled from a human patient who had received a solid organ transplant and had CMV disease. Some T cells may have come from the graft donor. The specimen was CD8+ T cells from blood, collected after autologous CMV-specific T cell therapy.

The CDR3 sequence is CAWSVGGAANEQFF. The CDR3 DNA is TGTGCCTGGAGTGTAGGGGGGGCCGCCAATGAGCAGTTCTTC. The V call is TRBV30, the J call TRBJ2-1; tentative D call: TRBD2 (7 bases). Germline values: CDR1 GTSNPN, CDR2 SVGIG (reference sequence). V shed 0 bases and J shed 6 bases, with 12 bases lying between them. This CDR3 has 14 residues.